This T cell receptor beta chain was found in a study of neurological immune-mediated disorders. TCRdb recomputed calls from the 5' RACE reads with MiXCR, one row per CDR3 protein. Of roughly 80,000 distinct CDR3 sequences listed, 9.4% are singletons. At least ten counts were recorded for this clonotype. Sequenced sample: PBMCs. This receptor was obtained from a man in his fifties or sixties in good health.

The CDR3: CASSLRPGEKLFF. The CDR3 coding sequence is TGTGCCAGCAGTTTAAGGCCGGGGGAAAAACTGTTTTTT. The rearrangement joins TRBV27 to TRBJ1-4; D unresolved. CDR3 length equals 13 residues. Trimming removed 2 bases at V and 8 bases at J, with 9 bases between. The germline V gene has CDR1 MNHEY and CDR2 SMNVEV (reference sequence).